Listed below are T cell receptor beta chains from one sample, sequenced in a study of T-cell reconstitution after alpha-beta-depleted transplantation in children. TCRdb reanalysed the PCR reads using MiXCR and keeps one entry per CDR3 protein. Among around 580,000 distinct CDR3 sequences listed, 25% to 30% were seen once. Sequencing was performed on PBMCs, taken before TCRalphabeta/CD19-depleted stem cell transplant. The source of these receptors is a boy under three years old with Wiskott-Aldrich syndrome, due to receive a stem cell transplant. CDR3s include the opening cysteine and the closing phenylalanine or tryptophan. Fields, in order: clone size, V gene, D gene, J gene, CDR3 protein, CDR3 DNA. A D gene is named only where the DNA matches it firmly. Clone size is not always given. Where it is, it says once, few, many or a class for expanded clones.

size: -
V: TRBV5-6
D: -
J: TRBJ2-7
CDR3: CASSIRTGLLAGHEQYF
DNA: TGTGCCAGCAGCATACGGACAGGGCTACTAGCGGGCCACGAGCAGTACTTC

size: -
V: TRBV28
D: -
J: TRBJ1-1
CDR3: CASKRTVERTEAFF
DNA: TGTGCCAGCAAAAGGACTGTCGAACGTACTGAAGCTTTCTTT

size: few
V: TRBV11-2
D: TRBD2
J: TRBJ2-3
CDR3: CASSVRIVAGGPSDTQYF
DNA: TGTGCCAGCAGCGTTAGAATCGTAGCGGGAGGGCCCTCAGATACGCAGTATTTT

size: -
V: TRBV28
D: TRBD1
J: TRBJ2-7
CDR3: CASSLSLGQEATYEQYF
DNA: TGTGCCAGCAGTTTATCGCTCGGACAGGAGGCCACCTACGAGCAGTACTTC

size: few
V: TRBV7-9
D: TRBD2
J: TRBJ2-1
CDR3: CASSPLPPSGGYNEQFF
DNA: TGTGCCAGCAGCCCACTCCCCCCTAGCGGGGGGTACAATGAGCAGTTCTTC

size: -
V: TRBV6-1
D: TRBD2
J: TRBJ2-3
CDR3: CASSIPGLAGGSTDTQYF
DNA: TGTGCCAGCAGTATCCCGGGACTAGCGGGAGGTAGCACAGATACGCAGTATTTT

size: -
V: TRBV20-1
D: TRBD2
J: TRBJ2-1
CDR3: CSASSPTSGRGNEQFF
DNA: TGCAGTGCTAGCTCCCCTACTAGCGGGAGGGGCAATGAGCAGTTCTTC

size: -
V: TRBV7-2
D: TRBD2
J: TRBJ2-7
CDR3: CASSLIREGEQYF
DNA: TGTGCCAGCAGCTTAATCAGGGAGGGCGAGCAGTACTTC

size: -
V: TRBV6-5
D: -
J: TRBJ2-4
CDR3: CASSSSNWEGASQYF
DNA: TGTGCCAGCAGTTCCTCCAATTGGGAGGGGGCCAGTCAGTACTTC

size: few
V: TRBV7-9
D: TRBD1
J: TRBJ2-3
CDR3: CASSSGTGYTDTQYF
DNA: TGTGCCAGCAGCTCGGGGACAGGGTACACAGATACGCAGTATTTT

size: few
V: TRBV7-2
D: TRBD2
J: TRBJ2-1
CDR3: CASRTTLAELYNEQFF
DNA: TGTGCCAGCAGAACCACACTAGCGGAGCTCTACAATGAGCAGTTCTTC

size: -
V: TRBV12-3/TRBV12-4
D: -
J: TRBJ1-3
CDR3: CASSLSRNSGNTIYF
DNA: TGTGCCAGCAGTTTATCCCGAAACTCTGGAAACACCATATATTTT

size: few
V: TRBV5-1
D: -
J: TRBJ2-4
CDR3: CASSLDENIQYF
DNA: TGCGCCAGCAGCTTGGACGAAAACATTCAGTACTTC

size: few
V: TRBV28
D: TRBD1
J: TRBJ1-5
CDR3: CASGDAGTGVVQPQHF
DNA: TGTGCCAGCGGGGACGCCGGGACAGGGGTAGTTCAGCCCCAGCATTTT

size: -
V: TRBV4-1
D: -
J: TRBJ1-6
CDR3: CASSQEGSGGKGYSPLHF
DNA: TGCGCCAGCAGCCAAGAAGGGTCCGGCGGGAAGGGATATAGTCCCCTCCACTTT

size: many
V: TRBV12-3/TRBV12-4
D: -
J: TRBJ2-7
CDR3: CASSLVRGTPYEQYF
DNA: TGTGCCAGCAGTTTAGTTCGGGGAACCCCCTACGAGCAGTACTTC

size: few
V: TRBV5-5
D: TRBD2
J: TRBJ2-1
CDR3: CASSTLTSGGYNEQFF
DNA: TGTGCCAGCAGCACCTTAACTAGCGGGGGTTACAATGAGCAGTTCTTC

size: -
V: TRBV5-1
D: -
J: TRBJ2-2
CDR3: CASSALARRRTGELFF
DNA: TGCGCCAGCAGCGCACTAGCCCGTCGAAGAACCGGGGAGCTGTTTTTT

size: -
V: TRBV20-1
D: -
J: TRBJ2-7
CDR3: CSARALSYEQYF
DNA: TGCAGTGCTAGAGCGCTGTCTTACGAGCAGTACTTC

size: few
V: TRBV28
D: -
J: TRBJ1-2
CDR3: CASQANYGYTF
DNA: TGTGCCAGCCAGGCTAACTATGGCTACACCTTC